This T cell receptor beta chain appears in the sequencing data of a study of blood T cells in healthy people across ages. Study-level points and caveats: While age rose, TCR beta diversity per million T cells dropped in a roughly linear way. Fewer expanded clones and more diversity marked long-lived versus aged donors.

This clonotype was counted between two and nine times. Its antigen is unidentified. The ends were cut back, 2 bases at V and 0 bases at J, with 8 bases in the middle. The CDR3 runs to 14 residues. Germline lookup yields CDR1 MNHEY and CDR2 SVGEGT. A second PCR of roughly 6 to 12 cycles used a sample-barcoded 5' primer and a J-beta primer mix. Each of the samples gave a minimum of 3 million paired-end reads that contained CDR3. TCRdb recomputed calls from the 5' RACE reads with MiXCR, one row per CDR3 protein. The sample includes around 2 million distinct CDR3 sequences, about two fifths seen only once; the top ten take about 23%. Isolation yielded PBMCs, at least 6.5 million per sample, in every case.

This sequence originates from a human donor in good health. The J gene is TRBJ2-7, the V gene TRBV6-2 or TRBV6-3; D call uncertain. Sequencing was done on a sample of blood. The CDR3 reads CASSYAGLSYEQYF. For the CDR3, the DNA is TGTGCCAGCAGTTACGCAGGTCTCTCCTACGAGCAGTACTTC.